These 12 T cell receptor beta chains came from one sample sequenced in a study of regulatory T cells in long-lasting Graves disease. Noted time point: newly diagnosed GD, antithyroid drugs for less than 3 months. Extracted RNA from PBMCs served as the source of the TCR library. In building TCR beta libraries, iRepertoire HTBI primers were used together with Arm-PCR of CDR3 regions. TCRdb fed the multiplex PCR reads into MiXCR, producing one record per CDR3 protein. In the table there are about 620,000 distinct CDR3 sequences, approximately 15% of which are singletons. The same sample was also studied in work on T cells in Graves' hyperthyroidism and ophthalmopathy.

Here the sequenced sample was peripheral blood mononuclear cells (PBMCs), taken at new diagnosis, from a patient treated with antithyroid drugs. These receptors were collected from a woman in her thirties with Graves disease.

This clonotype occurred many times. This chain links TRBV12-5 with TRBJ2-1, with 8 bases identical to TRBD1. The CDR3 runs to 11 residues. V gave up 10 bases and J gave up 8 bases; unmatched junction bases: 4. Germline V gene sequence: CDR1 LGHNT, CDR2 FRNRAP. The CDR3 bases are TGTGCTAAGGACAGGGTTGATGAGCAGTTCTTC. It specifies CAKDRVDEQFF.

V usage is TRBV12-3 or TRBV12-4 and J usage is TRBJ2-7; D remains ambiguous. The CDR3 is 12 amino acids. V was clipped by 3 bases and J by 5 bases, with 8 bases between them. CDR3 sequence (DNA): TGTGCCAGCAGTTTTTATAGGGACGAGCAGTACTTC. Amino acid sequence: CASSFYRDEQYF.

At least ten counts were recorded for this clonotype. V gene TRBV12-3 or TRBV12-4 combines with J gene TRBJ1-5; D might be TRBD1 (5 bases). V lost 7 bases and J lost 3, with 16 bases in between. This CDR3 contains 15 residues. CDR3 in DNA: TGTGCCAGCACCCCCGGGCAGGGTACCAATCAGCCCCAGCATTTT. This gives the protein CASTPGQGTNQPQHF.

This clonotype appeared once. In DNA, the CDR3 is TGTGCCAGCACCTTCGGGGGAGAGGGAGACACTGAAGCTTTCTTT. Translated: CASTFGGEGDTEAFF. The rearrangement links TRBV19 to TRBJ1-1, with TRBD1 as a possible D gene (5 bases). Looked up from germline, CDR1 is LNHDA and CDR2 is SQIVND (reference sequence). The CDR3 is 15 amino acids. V gave up 9 bases and J gave up 3 bases, with 20 bases separating them.

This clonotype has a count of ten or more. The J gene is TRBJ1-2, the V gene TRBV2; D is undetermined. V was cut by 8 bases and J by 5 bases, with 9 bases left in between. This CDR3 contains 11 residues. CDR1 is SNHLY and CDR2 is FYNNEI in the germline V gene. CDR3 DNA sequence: TGTGCCAGCGGCAGCGCGTATGGCTACACCTTC. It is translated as CASGSAYGYTF.

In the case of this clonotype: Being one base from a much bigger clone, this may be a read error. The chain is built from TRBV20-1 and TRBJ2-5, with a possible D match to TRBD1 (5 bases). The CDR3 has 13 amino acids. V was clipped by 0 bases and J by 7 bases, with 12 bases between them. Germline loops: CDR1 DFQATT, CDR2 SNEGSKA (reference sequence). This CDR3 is CSARDGREATQYF. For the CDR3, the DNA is TGCAGTGCTAGAGATGGCAGGGAAGCGACCCAGTACTTC.

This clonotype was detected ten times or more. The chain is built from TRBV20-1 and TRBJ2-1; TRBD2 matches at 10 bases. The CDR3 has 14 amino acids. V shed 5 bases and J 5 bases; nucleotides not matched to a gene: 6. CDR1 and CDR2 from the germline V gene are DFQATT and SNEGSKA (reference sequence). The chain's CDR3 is CSARGTSENNEQFF. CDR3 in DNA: TGCAGTGCTCGAGGGACTAGCGAGAACAATGAGCAGTTCTTC.

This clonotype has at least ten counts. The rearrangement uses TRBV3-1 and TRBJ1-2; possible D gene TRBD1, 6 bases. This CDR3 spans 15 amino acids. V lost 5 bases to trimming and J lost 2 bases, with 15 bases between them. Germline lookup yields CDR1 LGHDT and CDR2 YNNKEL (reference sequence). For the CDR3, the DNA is TGTGCCAGCAGCAATAGCCCACAGGGCAACTATGGCTACACCTTC. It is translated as CASSNSPQGNYGYTF.

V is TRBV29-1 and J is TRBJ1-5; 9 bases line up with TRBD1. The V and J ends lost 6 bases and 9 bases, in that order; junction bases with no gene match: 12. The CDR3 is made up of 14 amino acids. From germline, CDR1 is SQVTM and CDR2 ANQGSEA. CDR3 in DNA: TGCAGCGTGGGGGGACAGGGTCTCGGGGGGCCCCAGCATTTT. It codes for CSVGGQGLGGPQHF.

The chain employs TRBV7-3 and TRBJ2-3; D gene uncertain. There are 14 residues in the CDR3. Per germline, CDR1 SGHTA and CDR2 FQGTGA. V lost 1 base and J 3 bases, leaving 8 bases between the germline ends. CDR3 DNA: TGTGCCAGCAGCTTAAGACTTCCTACAGATACGCAGTATTTT. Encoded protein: CASSLRLPTDTQYF.

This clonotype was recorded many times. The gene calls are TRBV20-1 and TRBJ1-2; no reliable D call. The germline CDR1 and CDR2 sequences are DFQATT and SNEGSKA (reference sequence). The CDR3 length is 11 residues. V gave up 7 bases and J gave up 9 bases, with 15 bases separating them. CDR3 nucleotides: TGCAGTGTGGTCCCAGATCCTCGCTACACCTTC. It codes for CSVVPDPRYTF.

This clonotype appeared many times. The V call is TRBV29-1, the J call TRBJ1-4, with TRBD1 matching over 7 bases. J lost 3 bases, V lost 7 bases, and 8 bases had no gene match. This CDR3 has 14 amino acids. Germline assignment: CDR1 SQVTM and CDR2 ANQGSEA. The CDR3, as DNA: TGCAGCGCTCGAGGGACAGCTGCTAATGAAAAACTGTTTTTT. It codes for CSARGTAANEKLFF.